The clone carrying this TCR beta chain turned up a few times. CDR1 is MDHEN, CDR2 SYDVKM, per germline. CDR3 length: 13 residues. V was pared by 3 bases and J by 16 bases, with 11 bases of the junction left unmatched. This entry is derived from a study of cytomegalovirus exposure and HLA in healthy donors. Primers: 60 Vbeta forward and 13 Jbeta reverse. Original analysis: In a later analysis, some 80 million unique TCR beta chains included roughly 11 million shared by two or more donors. Clones were sequenced by immunoSEQ multiplex PCR, and TCRdb holds only the in-frame ones, with some missing. Clonal size and the V and J genes are those of that table, whereas D and trimming came from the DNA. The data hold about 110,000 clones, with roughly 86% observed a single time.

This chain connects TRBV28 to TRBJ1-3; 8 nucleotides line up with TRBD1. The TCR sequence derives from a man between 35 and 55 years old in good health and CMV-seronegative. Sequenced input: PBMCs. The CDR3 is CASSFGKVRDRYF. DNA for the CDR3: TGTGCCAGCAGTTTTGGCAAAGTCCGGGACAGGTATTTT. Together with reference TRBV28 and TRBJ1-3, the CDR3 gives the full variable domain: DVKVTQSSRYLVKRTGEKVFLECVQDMDHENMFWYRQDPGLGLRLIYFSYDVKMKEKGDIPEGYSVSREKKERFSLILESASTNQTSMYLCASSFGKVRDRYFGEGSWLTVV.